The clone carrying this TCR beta chain came up a few times. What it binds is not known. This sample is part of a study of T cell repertoires in cytomegalovirus infection. Study as a whole: Both a matching HLA type and CMV infection were indicated by public TCR beta signatures.

Study results and caveats: Cumulative public TCR beta family frequency identified CMV carriers with the relevant HLA. The response measured ex vivo was dominated by TCR beta clonotypes (HLA-C-restricted and CMV-specific).

V lost 5 bases, J lost 6 bases, and 6 bases stayed unmatched. The CDR3 runs to 13 residues. Per germline, CDR1 DFQATT and CDR2 SNEGSKA (reference sequence). Each CDR3 protein is one row after TCRdb ran MiXCR on the reads. The table lists 300,000 to 400,000 distinct CDR3 sequences, about a sixth of them singletons. Sequencing was performed on PBMCs. The sequence was obtained from a human donor in good health (CMV status not recorded). Some clones in this sample may be carry-over from other donors' samples. The V and J genes are TRBV20-1 and TRBJ1-5; 8 nucleotides agree with TRBD1. The CDR3 DNA follows: TGCAGTGCTCTGGGACAGGCGGGTCAGCCCCAGCATTTT. This gives the protein CSALGQAGQPQHF.